The entry below gives a single T cell receptor (beta chain) sequence along with its context. Germline trimming cut 4 bases from V and 5 bases from J; bases unmatched to any gene: 4. Germline CDR1 reads SEHNR; CDR2 reads FQNEAQ (reference sequence). CDR3 length: 15 amino acids. The entry originates in a study of blood T cell repertoires in COVID-19. Across the whole study: The United States, Italy and Spain were the sources of the acute and convalescent COVID-19 samples. From T cells, B-cell-depleted T cells, or PBMCs came the material, which was cDNA or gDNA.

How the authors handled the data: Estimates of nucleated cell counts were drawn from the amplification of reference gene primers. TCRdb's copy holds only in-frame clones and misses some; the assay was immunoSEQ multiplex PCR. The DNA gave D and trimming, while V, J and clone size come from that table. The sample shows approximately 290,000 clones, around 90% of them seen only once. The genes are TRBV7-9 and TRBJ1-6, with 8 bases matching TRBD1. This clonotype was sampled from a man aged 18 to 29 with active or convalescent COVID-19. Sequenced: peripheral blood. CDR3 sequence reads: CASSSIQGDNSPLHF. Written as DNA, the CDR3 is TGTGCCAGCAGCTCAATACAGGGGGATAATTCACCCCTCCACTTT.